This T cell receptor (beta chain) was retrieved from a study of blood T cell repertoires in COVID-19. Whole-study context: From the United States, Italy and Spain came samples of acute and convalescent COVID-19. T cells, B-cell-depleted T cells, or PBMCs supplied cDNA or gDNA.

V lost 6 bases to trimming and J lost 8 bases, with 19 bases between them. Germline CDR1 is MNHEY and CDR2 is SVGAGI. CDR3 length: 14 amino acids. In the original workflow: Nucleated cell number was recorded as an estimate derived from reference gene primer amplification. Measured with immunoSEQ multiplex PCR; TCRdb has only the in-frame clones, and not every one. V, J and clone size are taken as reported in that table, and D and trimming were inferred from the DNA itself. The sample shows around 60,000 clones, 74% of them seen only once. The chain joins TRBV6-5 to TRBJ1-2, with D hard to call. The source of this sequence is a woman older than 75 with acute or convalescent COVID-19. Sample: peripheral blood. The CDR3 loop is CASRLEANGGGYTF. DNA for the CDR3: TGTGCCAGCAGGCTTGAGGCGAACGGAGGAGGCTACACCTTC.